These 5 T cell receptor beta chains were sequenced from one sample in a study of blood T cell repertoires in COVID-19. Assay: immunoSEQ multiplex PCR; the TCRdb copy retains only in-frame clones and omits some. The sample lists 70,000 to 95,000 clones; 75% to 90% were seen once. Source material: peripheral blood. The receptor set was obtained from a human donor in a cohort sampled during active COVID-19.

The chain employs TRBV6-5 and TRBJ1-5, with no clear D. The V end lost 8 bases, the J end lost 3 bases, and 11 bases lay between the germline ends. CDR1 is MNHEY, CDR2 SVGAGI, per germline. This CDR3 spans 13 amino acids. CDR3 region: CASRQTLNQPQHF. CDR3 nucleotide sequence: TGTGCCAGCCGGCAGACTCTCAATCAGCCCCAGCATTTT.

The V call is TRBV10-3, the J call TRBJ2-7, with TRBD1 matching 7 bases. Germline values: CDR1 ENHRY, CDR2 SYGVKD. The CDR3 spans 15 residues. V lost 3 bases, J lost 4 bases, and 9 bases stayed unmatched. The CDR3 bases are TGTGCCATCAGTGATTACGACAGGGTATCGTACGAGCAGTACTTC. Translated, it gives CAISDYDRVSYEQYF.

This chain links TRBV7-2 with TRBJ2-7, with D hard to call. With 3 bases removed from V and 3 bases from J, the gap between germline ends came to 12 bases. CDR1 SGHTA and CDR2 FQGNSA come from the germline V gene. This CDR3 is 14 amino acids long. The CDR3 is CASSFPPFSYEQYF. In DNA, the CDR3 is TGTGCCAGCAGCTTTCCTCCCTTCAGCTACGAGCAGTACTTC. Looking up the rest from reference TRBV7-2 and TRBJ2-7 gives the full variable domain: GAGVSQSPSNKVTEKGKDVELRCDPISGHTALYWYRQSLGQGLEFLIYFQGNSAPDKSGLPSDRFSAERTGGSVSTLTIQRTQQEDSAVYLCASSFPPFSYEQYFGPGTRLTVT.

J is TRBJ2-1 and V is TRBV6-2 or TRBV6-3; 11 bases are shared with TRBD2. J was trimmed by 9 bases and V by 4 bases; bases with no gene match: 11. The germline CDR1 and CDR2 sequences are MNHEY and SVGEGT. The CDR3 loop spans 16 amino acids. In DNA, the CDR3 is TGTGCCAGCAGTTCCTTTAGCGGGGGGGCTTTGGGTGAGCAGTTCTTC. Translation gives CASSSFSGGALGEQFF.

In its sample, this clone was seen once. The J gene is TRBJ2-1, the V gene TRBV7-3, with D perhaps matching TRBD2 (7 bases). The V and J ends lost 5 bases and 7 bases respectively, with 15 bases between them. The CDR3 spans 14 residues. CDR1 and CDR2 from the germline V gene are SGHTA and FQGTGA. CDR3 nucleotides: TGTGCCAGCAGCCTCGCCGGGGGGCTGAATGAGCAGTTCTTC. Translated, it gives CASSLAGGLNEQFF.